These T cell receptor beta chains were read from a single sample in a study of T cells in Graves' hyperthyroidism and ophthalmopathy. Using its own MiXCR run on the multiplex PCR reads, TCRdb lists one record per CDR3 protein. The data show 300,000 to 450,000 distinct CDR3 sequences, 14% seen once. Sample: blood. These receptors came from a young woman with Graves' ophthalmopathy. The CDR3 runs from the conserved cysteine through the conserved F or W. Each record gives: J gene, V gene, D gene, clone size, CDR3 DNA, CDR3 protein. The D gene is left open where the match is weak. Clone size is stated in some rows and not others, as once, few, many or a class when expanded.

TRBJ2-5 | TRBV30 | NA | many | TGTGCCTGGATTCCGGTGGGGGGCCTTGGTGAGACCCAGTACTTC | CAWIPVGGLGETQYF
TRBJ2-6 | TRBV29-1 | NA | NA | TGCAGCGTTGCCAGGACTGGGTCCAACGTCCTGACTTTC | CSVARTGSNVLTF
TRBJ1-5 | TRBV29-1 | NA | few | TGCAGCGTTGAATACGATAGCAATCAGCCCCAGCATTTT | CSVEYDSNQPQHF
TRBJ1-2 | TRBV20-1 | TRBD1 | many | TGCAGTGCCCGCGACAGGGGGCAGGATGGCTACACCTTC | CSARDRGQDGYTF
TRBJ1-5 | TRBV3-1 | NA | many | TGTGCCAGCAGCCAAGTCGGGGGGTTGGATCAGCCCCAGCATTTT | CASSQVGGLDQPQHF
TRBJ1-5 | TRBV6-1 | TRBD1 | few | TGTGCCAGCTTACAGGGGATGAGCAATCAGCCCCAGCATTTT | CASLQGMSNQPQHF
TRBJ2-7 | TRBV29-1 | NA | many | TGCAGCGTTGTGGAGGGCGTGGACGAGCAGTACTTC | CSVVEGVDEQYF
TRBJ2-5 | TRBV5-1 | NA | few | TGCGCCAGCAGCACGGGAGTCCAAGAGACCCAGTACTTC | CASSTGVQETQYF
TRBJ1-2 | TRBV29-1 | NA | many | TGCAGCGTCATCTTTGGGGGCCGATCGGTTGTCTATGGCTACACCTTC | CSVIFGGRSVVYGYTF
TRBJ1-3 | TRBV7-9 | NA | NA | TGTGCCAGCAGCTTAGCGTTGGGCTCTGGAAACACCATATATTTT | CASSLALGSGNTIYF
TRBJ1-2 | TRBV12-3/TRBV12-4 | TRBD1 | many | TGTGCCACGCTAAGACAGGGCTTAGGAGGCTACACCTTC | CATLRQGLGGYTF
TRBJ1-6 | TRBV20-1 | NA | few | TGCAGTGCTAGAGATATATACCAGCTCCACTTT | CSARDIYQLHF
TRBJ2-3 | TRBV7-2 | TRBD2 | NA | TGTGCCAGCAGCTTAGAGCGGGGGGACACAGATACGCAGTATTTT | CASSLERGDTDTQYF
TRBJ1-6 | TRBV20-1 | NA | many | TGCAGTGCTAGGACACAGAGGACCCCTCGCTCCTATAATTCACCCCTCCACTTT | CSARTQRTPRSYNSPLHF
TRBJ2-7 | TRBV6-1 | NA | many | TGTGCCAGCAGTGAATCCAGGGCCAGGGACGAGCAGTACTTC | CASSESRARDEQYF
TRBJ2-5 | TRBV7-3 | NA | few | TGTGCCAGCAGCCCCGGTGGACTGCAAGAGACCCGGTACTTC | CASSPGGLQETRYF
TRBJ1-1 | TRBV6-1 | NA | many | TGTGCCAGCAGCGAAACCGGACAGTCGAACACTGAAGCTTTCTTT | CASSETGQSNTEAFF
TRBJ2-2 | TRBV20-1 | TRBD1 | few | TGCAGTGCGGACCTGTCCCTGGACAGGGGTAACACCGGGGAGCTGTTTTTT | CSADLSLDRGNTGELFF
TRBJ2-6 | TRBV24-1 | NA | few | TGTGCCACCAGTGATCGACGGCCCGGGGCCAACGTCCTGACTTTC | CATSDRRPGANVLTF
TRBJ2-2 | TRBV27 | TRBD2 | many | TGTGCCAGCAGTTTGATTACTGGCGGGGGGACCGGGGAGCTGTTTTTT | CASSLITGGGTGELFF
TRBJ1-4 | TRBV3-1 | NA | many | TGTGCCAGCAGCAAGAGGATCAGGGGCCGGAATGAAAAACTGTTTTTT | CASSKRIRGRNEKLFF
TRBJ2-1 | TRBV2 | TRBD2 | many | TGTGCCAGCAGGAGGACTAGCGGGGGGCGCAATGAGCAGTTCTTC | CASRRTSGGRNEQFF
TRBJ1-2 | TRBV6-1 | NA | many | TGTGCCAGCAGGGACCCCCCGGGACAAAGCTTTTATGGCTACACCTTC | CASRDPPGQSFYGYTF
TRBJ1-3 | TRBV7-9 | NA | few | TGTGCCAGCAGCCTACCTCCGGGGGGCCCTATCTCTGGAAACACCATATATTTT | CASSLPPGGPISGNTIYF
TRBJ2-7 | TRBV28 | NA | many | TGTGCCAGCAGTTCCCCCGCGGGGAAATTTTTCGAGCAGTACTTC | CASSSPAGKFFEQYF
TRBJ1-5 | TRBV7-8 | TRBD1 | few | TGTGCCAGCAGCTCGACAGGGGTCGATCAGCCCCAGCATTTT | CASSSTGVDQPQHF
TRBJ2-2 | TRBV4-2 | NA | few | TGTGCCAGCAGCCATCTCTTAGGCGGGGCGAACACCGGGGAGCTGTTTTTT | CASSHLLGGANTGELFF
TRBJ2-5 | TRBV28 | TRBD1 | many | TGTGCCAGCAGCCTAGACAGGGCAGATGAGACCCAGTACTTC | CASSLDRADETQYF
TRBJ1-5 | TRBV12-3/TRBV12-4 | NA | many | TGTGCCAGCAGTTTTGGACCCTCGGATCAGCCCCAGCATTTT | CASSFGPSDQPQHF
TRBJ2-3 | TRBV5-1 | NA | many | TGCGCCAGCACCGGGACACCAAGGGAAGTCGGCACAGATACGCAGTATTTT | CASTGTPREVGTDTQYF
TRBJ2-1 | TRBV27 | TRBD1 | many | TGTGCCAGCAGTTGGGACAGGGGGCGTGGTGAGCAGTTCTTC | CASSWDRGRGEQFF
TRBJ1-2 | TRBV7-9 | NA | few | TGTGCCAGCAGCACAGATATCCGGGGACCCCATGGCTACACCTTC | CASSTDIRGPHGYTF
TRBJ1-4 | TRBV6-4 | NA | NA | TGTGCCAGCAGTGACTCCGGGGCCGGTGAAAAACTGTTTTTT | CASSDSGAGEKLFF
TRBJ2-7 | TRBV7-9 | NA | few | TGTGCCAGCAGCTTAGCGGGGGGGCCGTTGAGGGAGCAGTACTTC | CASSLAGGPLREQYF
TRBJ2-2 | TRBV24-1 | NA | many | TGTGCCACCAGTGATCCGGGGGCCAAGGTCTCCGGGGAGCTGTTTTTT | CATSDPGAKVSGELFF
TRBJ2-5 | TRBV2 | TRBD2 | NA | TGTGCCAGCAGTGATGAGGCTAGCGGGAGGGGCGAGACCCAGTACTTC | CASSDEASGRGETQYF
TRBJ2-1 | TRBV6-2/TRBV6-3 | TRBD1 | few | TGTGCCAGCAGTCGGGACAGGGAGATCAATGAGCAGTTCTTC | CASSRDREINEQFF
TRBJ2-5 | TRBV7-6 | NA | many | TGTGCCAGCAGCCTTAGTACGAGCCAAGAGACCCAGTACTTC | CASSLSTSQETQYF
TRBJ1-5 | TRBV15 | NA | NA | TGTGCCACCAGCAAACCGAATCAGCCCCAGCATTTT | CATSKPNQPQHF
TRBJ2-3 | TRBV6-2/TRBV6-3 | NA | few | TGTGCCACCGGGACATACAGCACAGATACGCAGTATTTT | CATGTYSTDTQYF
TRBJ2-1 | TRBV4-1 | NA | NA | TGCGCCAGCAGCCCCCCGAACCGTGCATTCGACAATGAGCAGTTCTTC | CASSPPNRAFDNEQFF